The 23 T cell receptor beta chains presented below share a single source sample, sequenced in a study of response to subunit inactivated influenza vaccine. Each CDR3 protein gets one entry after TCRdb re-called the RT-PCR reads with MiXCR. The data hold hundreds of thousands of distinct CDR3 sequences, with 21% observed a single time. Sequencing used PBMCs from blood, obtained less than 22 months after vaccination. The receptors were gathered from a man between 50 and 75 years old who received an inactivated influenza vaccine.

The sample holds a few counts of this clonotype. This chain connects TRBV12-3 or TRBV12-4 to TRBJ1-4; possibly TRBD1 for D (5 bases). V gave up 5 bases and J gave up 7 bases, with 20 bases separating them. The CDR3 extends over 16 amino acids. In nucleotides, the CDR3 is TGTGCCAGCAGTCAAGGGTGGGGGGAGAGAGGTGAAAAACTGTTTTTT. Amino acids: CASSQGWGERGEKLFF.

The V call is TRBV29-1, the J call TRBJ1-5; possibly TRBD1 for D (5 bases). Germline values: CDR1 SQVTM, CDR2 ANQGSEA. V was trimmed by 4 bases and J by 11 bases, leaving 18 bases between them. The CDR3 loop spans 13 amino acids. The CDR3 DNA reads as TGCAGCGTTGGGGGGAGGCAGGTCCAGACCCAGCATTTT. The encoded protein is CSVGGRQVQTQHF.

For this clonotype: The junction and the germline gene differ at one end; a read error may be behind it. V is TRBV12-3 or TRBV12-4 and J is TRBJ1-1; D remains unclear. CDR3 length: 13 amino acids. CDR3 residues: CATSQHDDTEAFF. Written as DNA, the CDR3 is TGTGCCACCAGTCAACACGATGACACTGAAGCTTTCTTT.

This clonotype appeared many times. The V gene is TRBV5-6, the J gene TRBJ1-1; no definite D call. The CDR3 runs to 12 residues. Germline CDR1 is SGHDT and CDR2 is YYEEEE. V lost 4 bases, J lost 4 bases, and 8 bases lay in between. The CDR3: CASSASSTEAFF. CDR3 DNA sequence: TGTGCCAGCAGCGCCAGTAGCACTGAAGCTTTCTTT. Full variable domain (rest looked up from reference TRBV5-6 and TRBJ1-1): DAGVTQSPTHLIKTRGQQVTLRCSPKSGHDTVSWYQQALGQGPQFIFQYYEEEERQRGNFPDRFSGHQFPNYSSELNVNALLLGDSALYLCASSASSTEAFFGQGTRLTVV.

There are many counts of this clonotype. The chain couples TRBV10-3 to TRBJ1-5, with D uncertain. Trimming left V 8 bases short and J 2 bases short, with 13 bases between. The CDR3 loop spans 14 amino acids. Germline values: CDR1 ENHRY, CDR2 SYGVKD. In DNA, the CDR3 is TGTGCCATCTCCCCCGGAGGAGGCAATCAGCCCCAGCATTTT. Encoded protein: CAISPGGGNQPQHF.

This clonotype was detected a few times. This rearrangement joins TRBV20-1 to TRBJ2-2, with no clear D. The V end was cut by 0 bases, the J end by 3 bases, with 8 bases between. Germline V gives CDR1 DFQATT, CDR2 SNEGSKA (reference sequence). The CDR3 totals 14 residues. CDR3 residues: CSARDLVYTGELFF. The DNA for the CDR3 is TGCAGTGCTAGAGATCTAGTTTACACCGGGGAGCTGTTTTTT.

This clonotype was recorded a few times. This chain joins TRBV4-2 and TRBJ1-2; D possibly corresponds to TRBD1 (5 bases). CDR1 and CDR2 (germline): LGHNA, YNFKEQ. Trimming left V 0 bases short and J 2 bases short, with 10 bases between. This CDR3 has 15 amino acids. The CDR3 DNA reads as TGTGCCAGCAGCCAAGAGGGCAGGGCGAACTATGGCTACACCTTC. Its translation is CASSQEGRANYGYTF.

Ten or more counts support this clonotype. The chain joins TRBV15 to TRBJ1-5; TRBD1 agrees at 12 bases. Germline V gene data show CDR1 as LNHNV and CDR2 as YYDKDF (reference sequence). The CDR3 length is 20 residues. Trimming at V came to 0 bases and at J to 0 bases, leaving 9 bases not matched to a gene. Here the CDR3 DNA reads TGTGCCACCAGCAGAGATCTTAGGGGACAGGGGGCTCATAGCAATCAGCCCCAGCATTTT. It translates to CATSRDLRGQGAHSNQPQHF. The full variable domain, in which reference TRBV15 and TRBJ1-5 provide the parts outside the CDR3, is DAMVIQNPRYQVTQFGKPVTLSCSQTLNHNVMYWYQQKSSQAPKLLFHYYDKDFNNEADTPDNFQSRRPNTSFCFLDIRSPGLGDTAMYLCATSRDLRGQGAHSNQPQHFGDGTRLSIL.

The V gene is TRBV29-1, the J gene TRBJ2-1; 7 bases match TRBD1. This CDR3 has 14 residues. V was clipped by 2 bases and J by 10 bases; unmatched bases: 11. Germline CDR1 SQVTM, CDR2 ANQGSEA. The CDR3 bases are TGCAGCGTTGAAATACTCGGACAGGCTAAAGAGCAGTTCTTC. It codes for CSVEILGQAKEQFF.

V gene TRBV4-2 combines with J gene TRBJ2-3; maybe TRBD1 (6 bases). Germline lookup yields CDR1 LGHNA and CDR2 YNFKEQ. This CDR3 has 17 residues. The V and J ends lost 5 bases and 5 bases respectively, with 23 bases between them. This chain's CDR3 is CASSETDRSLQGDTQYF. CDR3 nucleotides: TGTGCCAGCAGCGAAACCGACAGGAGCCTTCAAGGAGATACGCAGTATTTT.

This clonotype was recorded many times. The chain recombines TRBV4-1 with TRBJ1-1, with 8 bases that match TRBD1. The CDR3 spans 19 residues. J gave up 1 base and V 1 base, and 14 bases lay outside the gene matches. The germline V gene has CDR1 MGHRA and CDR2 YSYEKL. For the CDR3, the DNA is TGCGCCAGCAGCCAAGGGATTTTCAGGACAGGGACCCGGAACACTGAAGCTTTCTTT. It translates to CASSQGIFRTGTRNTEAFF.

The chain is built from TRBV4-2 and TRBJ2-7; TRBD1 or TRBD2 may be the D gene (5 bases each). Trimming stripped 0 bases from V and 2 bases from J, with 8 bases between. The CDR3 covers 14 residues. Germline V gene sequence: CDR1 LGHNA, CDR2 YNFKEQ. CDR3 in amino acids: CASSQDWGTYEQYF. CDR3 DNA: TGTGCCAGCAGCCAAGATTGGGGGACCTACGAGCAGTACTTC.

This clonotype appeared a few times. This chain uses TRBV7-9 with TRBJ1-4; D gene ambiguous. Between the trimmed V and J ends, which lost 1 base and 4 bases, there was a span of 7 bases. Germline values: CDR1 SEHNR, CDR2 FQNEAQ (reference sequence). CDR3 size: 14 residues. The CDR3 protein is CASSLGGINEKLFF. In DNA form, the CDR3 reads TGTGCCAGCAGCTTAGGAGGGATTAATGAAAAACTGTTTTTT. The variable domain in full, with the rest retrieved from reference TRBV7-9 and TRBJ1-4, is DTGVSQNPRHKITKRGQNVTFRCDPISEHNRLYWYRQTLGQGPEFLTYFQNEAQLEKSRLLSDRFSAERPKGSFSTLEIQRTEQGDSAMYLCASSLGGINEKLFFGSGTQLSVL.

There are a few counts of this clonotype. CDR3 bases: TGCAGTGCCCCGAAGAAGGCTAACTATGGCTACACCTTC. This gives the protein CSAPKKANYGYTF. This rearrangement joins TRBV20-1 to TRBJ1-2; D gene unclear. The CDR3 spans 13 residues. V gave up 6 bases and J gave up 0 bases, with 11 bases separating them. Germline CDR1 and CDR2: DFQATT and SNEGSKA (reference sequence).

This clonotype occurred a few times. The V call is TRBV7-2, the J call TRBJ1-6; TRBD1 aligns across 8 bases. The germline gives CDR1 SGHTA, CDR2 FQGNSA. The length of the CDR3 is 17 residues. The ends lost 0 bases at V and 9 bases at J; junction bases unmatched: 10. Here the CDR3 DNA reads TGTGCCAGCAGCTTAGCGCGGGGTGGACAGGGACCTTCACCCCTCCACTTT. It yields the protein CASSLARGGQGPSPLHF.

J is TRBJ2-3 and V is TRBV6-2 or TRBV6-3; no clear D. The germline V gene encodes CDR1 MNHEY and CDR2 SVGEGT. The CDR3 contains 14 residues. Trimming took off 1 base at V and 0 bases at J, with 5 bases between the two ends. CDR3 in amino acids: CASSYLRSTDTQYF. CDR3 nucleotide sequence: TGTGCCAGCAGTTACTTGCGGAGCACAGATACGCAGTATTTT.

This chain connects TRBV5-1 to TRBJ1-2; D unclear. CDR3 length equals 15 residues. V gave up 4 bases and J gave up 2 bases, with 15 bases separating them. Germline CDR1 and CDR2: SGHRS and YFSETQ. CDR3 bases: TGCGCCAGCAGCCCAGGACCCAAACAAAACTATGGCTACACCTTC. This translates into CASSPGPKQNYGYTF.

V is TRBV20-1 and J is TRBJ1-1; TRBD1 is a possible D gene (6 bases). CDR1 and CDR2 (germline): DFQATT, SNEGSKA (reference sequence). V lost 1 base and J lost 1, with 10 bases in between. This CDR3 spans 14 amino acids. Here the CDR3 DNA reads TGCAGTGCTAGAGTGGGACACGGGAACACTGAAGCTTTCTTT. Translating gives CSARVGHGNTEAFF.

V is TRBV29-1 and J is TRBJ2-1; D is perhaps TRBD2 (6 bases). This CDR3 has 12 amino acids. In germline, CDR1 is SQVTM, CDR2 ANQGSEA. V dropped 1 base and J dropped 8 bases, with 9 bases sitting between them. CDR3 amino acids: CSVEAGADEQFF. The CDR3 bases are TGCAGCGTTGAAGCGGGAGCGGATGAGCAGTTCTTC.

The chain recombines TRBV28 with TRBJ2-1; D possibly corresponds to TRBD2 (5 bases). Germline V gene sequence: CDR1 MDHEN, CDR2 SYDVKM. This CDR3 region has 15 residues. V gave up 5 bases and J gave up 4 bases, with 15 bases separating them. The CDR3 coding sequence is TGTGCCAGCAGTCCACGGGCGGGCCAGTACAATGAGCAGTTCTTC. Translated: CASSPRAGQYNEQFF. The entire variable domain, with the rest obtained from reference TRBV28 and TRBJ2-1, is as follows: DVKVTQSSRYLVKRTGEKVFLECVQDMDHENMFWYRQDPGLGLRLIYFSYDVKMKEKGDIPEGYSVSREKKERFSLILESASTNQTSMYLCASSPRAGQYNEQFFGPGTRLTVL.

The chain joins TRBV29-1 to TRBJ2-2; 7 bases align to TRBD1. The length of the CDR3 is 14 residues. CDR1 SQVTM and CDR2 ANQGSEA come from the germline V gene. V shed 5 bases, J shed 5 bases, and the junction held 8 bases outside the gene matches. CDR3 in DNA: TGCAGCGTTAGGAAGGGGGCAGGGACCGGGGAGCTGTTTTTT. It is translated as CSVRKGAGTGELFF.

This clonotype has just a few counts. The gene calls are TRBV4-3 and TRBJ2-1; 8 bases align to TRBD2. CDR3 length equals 16 residues. With 2 bases clipped from V and 4 bases from J, the junction kept 7 bases outside the gene matches. Germline CDR1 and CDR2: LGHNA and YSLEER. The DNA of the CDR3 is TGCGCCAGCAGCCAATCCGGCGGGAGGAAATACAATGAGCAGTTCTTC. Protein product: CASSQSGGRKYNEQFF.

As for this clonotype: Possible read error: a much larger clone is one base away. V gene TRBV5-1 combines with J gene TRBJ1-2; 7 positions match TRBD1. V gave up 0 bases and J gave up 8 bases; unmatched junction bases: 4. The CDR3 contains 13 residues. Per germline, CDR1 SGHRS and CDR2 YFSETQ. The CDR3 is CASSLVTGHGYTF. The CDR3 nucleotides read TGCGCCAGCAGCTTGGTGACAGGGCACGGCTACACCTTC.